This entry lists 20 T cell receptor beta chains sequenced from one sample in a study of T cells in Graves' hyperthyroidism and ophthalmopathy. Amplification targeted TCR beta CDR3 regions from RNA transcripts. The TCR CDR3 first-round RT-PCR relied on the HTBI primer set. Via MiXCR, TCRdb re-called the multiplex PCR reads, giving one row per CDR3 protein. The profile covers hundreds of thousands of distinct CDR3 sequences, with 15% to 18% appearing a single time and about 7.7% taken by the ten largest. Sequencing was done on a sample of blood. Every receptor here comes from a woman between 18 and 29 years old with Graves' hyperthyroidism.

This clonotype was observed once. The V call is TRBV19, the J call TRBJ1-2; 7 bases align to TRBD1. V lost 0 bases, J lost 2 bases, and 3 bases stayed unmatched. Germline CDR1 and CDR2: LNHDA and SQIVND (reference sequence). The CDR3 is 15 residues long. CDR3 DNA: TGTGCCAGTAGTATAGAGTTCAGGGGGAACTATGGCTACACCTTC. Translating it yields CASSIEFRGNYGYTF.

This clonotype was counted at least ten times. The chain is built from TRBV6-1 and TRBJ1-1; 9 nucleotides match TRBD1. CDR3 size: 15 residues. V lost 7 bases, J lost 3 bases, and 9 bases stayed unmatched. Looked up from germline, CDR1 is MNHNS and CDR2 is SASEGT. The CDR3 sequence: CASTPEQGADTEAFF. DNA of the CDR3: TGTGCCAGCACGCCCGAACAGGGGGCGGACACTGAAGCTTTCTTT.

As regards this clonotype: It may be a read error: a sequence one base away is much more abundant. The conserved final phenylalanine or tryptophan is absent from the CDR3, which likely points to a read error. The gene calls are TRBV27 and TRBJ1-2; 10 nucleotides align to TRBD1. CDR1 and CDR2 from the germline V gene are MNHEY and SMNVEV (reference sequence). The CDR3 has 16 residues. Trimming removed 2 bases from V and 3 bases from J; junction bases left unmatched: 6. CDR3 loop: CASSLAKGQGHYGYTL. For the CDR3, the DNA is TGTGCCAGCAGTTTAGCTAAGGGACAGGGGCACTATGGCTACACCCTC.

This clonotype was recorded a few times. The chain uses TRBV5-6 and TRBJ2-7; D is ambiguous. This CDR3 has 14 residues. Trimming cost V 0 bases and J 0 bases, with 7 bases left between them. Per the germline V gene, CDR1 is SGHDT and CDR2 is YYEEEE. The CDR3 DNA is TGTGCCAGCAGCTTGGATGTCGTCTCCTACGAGCAGTACTTC. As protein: CASSLDVVSYEQYF.

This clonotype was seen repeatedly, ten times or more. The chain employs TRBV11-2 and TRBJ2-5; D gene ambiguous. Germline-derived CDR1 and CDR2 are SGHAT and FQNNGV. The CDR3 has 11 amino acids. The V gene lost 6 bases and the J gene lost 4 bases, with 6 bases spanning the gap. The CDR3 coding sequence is TGTGCCAGCAGACTCGCAGAGACCCAGTACTTC. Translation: CASRLAETQYF. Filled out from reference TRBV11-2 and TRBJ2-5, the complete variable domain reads EAGVAQSPRYKIIEKRQSVAFWCNPISGHATLYWYQQILGQGPKLLIQFQNNGVVDDSQLPKDRFSAERLKGVDSTLKIQPAKLEDSAVYLCASRLAETQYFGPGTRLLVL.

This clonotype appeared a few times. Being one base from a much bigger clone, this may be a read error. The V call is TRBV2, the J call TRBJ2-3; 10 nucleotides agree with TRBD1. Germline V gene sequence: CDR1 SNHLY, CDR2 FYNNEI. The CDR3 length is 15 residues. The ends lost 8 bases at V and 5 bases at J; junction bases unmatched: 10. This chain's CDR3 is CASQRQGAEIDTQYF. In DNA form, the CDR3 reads TGTGCCAGCCAGAGACAGGGGGCGGAGATAGATACGCAGTATTTT.

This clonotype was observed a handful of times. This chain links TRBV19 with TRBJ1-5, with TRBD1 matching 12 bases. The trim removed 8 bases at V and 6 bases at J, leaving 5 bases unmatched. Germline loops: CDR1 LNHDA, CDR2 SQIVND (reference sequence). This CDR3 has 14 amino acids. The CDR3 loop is CASLGQGASQPQHF. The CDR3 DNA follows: TGTGCCAGTCTGGGACAGGGGGCAAGTCAGCCCCAGCATTTT.

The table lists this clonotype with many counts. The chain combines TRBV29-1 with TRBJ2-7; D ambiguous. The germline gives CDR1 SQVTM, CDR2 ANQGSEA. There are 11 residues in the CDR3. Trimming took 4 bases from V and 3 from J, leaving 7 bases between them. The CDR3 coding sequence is TGCAGCGTTGGGAAGGGCTACGAGCAGTACTTC. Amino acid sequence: CSVGKGYEQYF.

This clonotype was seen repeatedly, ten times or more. CDR3: CASREGGQSYGYTF. The CDR3 DNA reads TGTGCCAGTAGAGAGGGGGGACAGTCCTATGGCTACACCTTC. This chain joins TRBV19 and TRBJ1-2; 7 nucleotides agree with TRBD1. Unmatched junction bases numbered 8, after V lost 6 bases and J lost 4 bases. Germline V CDR1 and CDR2: LNHDA, SQIVND (reference sequence). This CDR3 has 14 residues. The full variable domain, in which reference TRBV19 and TRBJ1-2 provide the parts outside the CDR3, is DGGITQSPKYLFRKEGQNVTLSCEQNLNHDAMYWYRQDPGQGLRLIYYSQIVNDFQKGDIAEGYSVSREKKESFPLTVTSAQKNPTAFYLCASREGGQSYGYTFGSGTRLTVV.

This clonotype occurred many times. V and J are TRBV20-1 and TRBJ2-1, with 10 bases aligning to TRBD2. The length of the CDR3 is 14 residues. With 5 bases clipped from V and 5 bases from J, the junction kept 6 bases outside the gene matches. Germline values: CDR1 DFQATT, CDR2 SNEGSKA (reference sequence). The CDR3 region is CSAVSGGTHNEQFF. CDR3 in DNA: TGCAGTGCTGTTAGCGGGGGGACCCACAATGAGCAGTTCTTC.

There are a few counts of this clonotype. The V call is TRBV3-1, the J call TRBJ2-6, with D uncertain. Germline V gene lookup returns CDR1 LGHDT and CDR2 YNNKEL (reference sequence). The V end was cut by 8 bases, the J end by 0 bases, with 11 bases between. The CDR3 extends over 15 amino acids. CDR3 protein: CASPLRHSGANVLTF. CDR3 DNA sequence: TGTGCCAGCCCTTTGAGACACTCTGGGGCCAACGTCCTGACTTTC.

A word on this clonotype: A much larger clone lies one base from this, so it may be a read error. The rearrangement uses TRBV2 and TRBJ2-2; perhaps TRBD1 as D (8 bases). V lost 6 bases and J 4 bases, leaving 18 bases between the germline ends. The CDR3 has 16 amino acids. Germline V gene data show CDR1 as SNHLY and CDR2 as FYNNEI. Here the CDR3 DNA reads TGTGCCAGCAGGAGGGAGGGACAGGCAAGCACCGGGGAGCTGTTTTTT. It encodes CASRREGQASTGELFF.

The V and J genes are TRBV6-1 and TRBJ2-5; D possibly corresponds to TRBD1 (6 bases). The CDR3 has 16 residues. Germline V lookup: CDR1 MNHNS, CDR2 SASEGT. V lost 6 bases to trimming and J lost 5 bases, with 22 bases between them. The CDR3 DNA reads TGTGCCAGCAGCGACAGGTCAGATTCAGTTACGGAGACCCAGTACTTC. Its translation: CASSDRSDSVTETQYF.

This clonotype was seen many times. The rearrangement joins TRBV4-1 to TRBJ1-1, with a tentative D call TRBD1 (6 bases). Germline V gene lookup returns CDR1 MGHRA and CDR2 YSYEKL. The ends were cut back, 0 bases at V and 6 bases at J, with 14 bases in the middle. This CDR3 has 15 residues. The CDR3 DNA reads TGCGCCAGCAGCCAAGAACTCCAGGGGAGGGCTGAAGCTTTCTTT. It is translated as CASSQELQGRAEAFF.

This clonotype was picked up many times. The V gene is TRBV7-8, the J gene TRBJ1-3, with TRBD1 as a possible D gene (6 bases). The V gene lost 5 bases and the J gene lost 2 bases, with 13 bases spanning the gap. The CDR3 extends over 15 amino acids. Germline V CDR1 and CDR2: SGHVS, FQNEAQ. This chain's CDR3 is CASSPRGGAGNTIYF. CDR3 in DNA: TGTGCCAGCAGCCCAAGGGGGGGGGCTGGAAACACCATATATTTT.

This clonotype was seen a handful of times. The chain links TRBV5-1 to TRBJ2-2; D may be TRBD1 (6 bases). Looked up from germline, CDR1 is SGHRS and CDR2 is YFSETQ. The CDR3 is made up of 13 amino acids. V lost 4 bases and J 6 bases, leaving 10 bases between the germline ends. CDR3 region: CASSIEGAGELFF. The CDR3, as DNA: TGCGCCAGCAGCATCGAGGGGGCCGGGGAGCTGTTTTTT.

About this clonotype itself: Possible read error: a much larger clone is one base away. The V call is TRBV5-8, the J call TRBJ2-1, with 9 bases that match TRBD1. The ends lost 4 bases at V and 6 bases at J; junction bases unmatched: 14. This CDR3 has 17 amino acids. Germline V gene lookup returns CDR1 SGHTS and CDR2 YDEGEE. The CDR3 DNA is TGTGCCAGCAGCCCTCGGGATGGGGTGACAGGGGGCAATGAGCAGTTCTTC. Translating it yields CASSPRDGVTGGNEQFF.

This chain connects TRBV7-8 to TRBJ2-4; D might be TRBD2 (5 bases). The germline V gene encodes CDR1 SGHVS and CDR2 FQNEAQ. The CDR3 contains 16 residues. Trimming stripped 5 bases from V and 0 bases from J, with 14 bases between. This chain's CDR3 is CASSRGPEGAKNIQYF. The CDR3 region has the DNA TGTGCCAGCAGCCGAGGCCCCGAGGGAGCCAAAAACATTCAGTACTTC.

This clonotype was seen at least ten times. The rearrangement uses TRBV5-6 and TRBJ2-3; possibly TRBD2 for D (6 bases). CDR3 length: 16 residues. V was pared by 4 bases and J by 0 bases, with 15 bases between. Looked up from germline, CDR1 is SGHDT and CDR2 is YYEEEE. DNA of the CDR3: TGTGCCAGCAGCCGGCGGGGCGAGGGTAGCACAGATACGCAGTATTTT. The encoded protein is CASSRRGEGSTDTQYF. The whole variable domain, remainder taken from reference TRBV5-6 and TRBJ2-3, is DAGVTQSPTHLIKTRGQQVTLRCSPKSGHDTVSWYQQALGQGPQFIFQYYEEEERQRGNFPDRFSGHQFPNYSSELNVNALLLGDSALYLCASSRRGEGSTDTQYFGPGTRLTVL.

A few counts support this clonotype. The CDR3 sequence: CASSPRTSGGPQETQYF. DNA of the CDR3: TGTGCCAGCAGCCCTAGGACTAGCGGGGGACCCCAAGAGACCCAGTACTTC. The chain has TRBV25-1 and TRBJ2-5, with 13 bases lining up with TRBD2. V lost 6 bases to trimming and J lost 1 base; unmatched junction nucleotides: 8. The CDR3 is 17 amino acids. Germline values: CDR1 MGHDK, CDR2 SYGVNS.